Each of the 14 T cell receptor beta chains below was sequenced from the same sample in a study of blood T cell repertoires in COVID-19. Sequencing used immunoSEQ multiplex PCR; TCRdb keeps in-frame clones, though not all of them. The sample includes about 160,000 clones, under 85% seen only once; the top ten take 6.9%. Sequencing input: peripheral blood. All receptors come from an older man with COVID-19, enrolled during active disease.

This rearrangement joins TRBV3-1 (or the pseudogene TRBV3-2) to TRBJ2-3, with D perhaps TRBD2 (6 bases). Trimming took off 4 bases at V and 3 bases at J, with 20 bases between the two ends. This CDR3 is 17 amino acids long. Germline-derived CDR1 and CDR2 are LGHDT and YNNKEL (reference sequence). DNA of the CDR3: TGTGCCAGCAGCCCCAATTTGGGTAGCGGAAAAACAGATACGCAGTATTTT. This gives the protein CASSPNLGSGKTDTQYF.

This clone was seen once. CDR3 nucleotides: TGTGCCAGCACCGCGACAGGTCTACTCTCCTACGAGCAGTACTTC. Amino acids: CASTATGLLSYEQYF. This chain uses TRBV11-2 with TRBJ2-7; a possible D gene is TRBD1 (6 bases). Germline loops: CDR1 SGHAT, CDR2 FQNNGV. CDR3 size: 15 residues. The V end was cut by 7 bases, the J end by 0 bases, with 16 bases between.

This chain uses TRBV3-1 (or the pseudogene TRBV3-2) with TRBJ2-7; TRBD2 agrees at 10 bases. CDR1 LGHDT and CDR2 YNNKEL come from the germline V gene (reference sequence). V gave up 4 bases and J gave up 2 bases; unmatched junction bases: 17. The CDR3 is 19 amino acids. This CDR3 reads CASSRQGVASGGETYEQYF. The CDR3 DNA reads as TGTGCCAGCAGCCGGCAAGGGGTGGCTAGCGGGGGTGAAACCTACGAGCAGTACTTC.

J is TRBJ1-2 and V is TRBV19; the D is unclear. The CDR3 is made up of 14 amino acids. V was cut by 5 bases and J by 4 bases, with 14 bases left in between. Germline lookup yields CDR1 LNHDA and CDR2 SQIVND (reference sequence). The CDR3 nucleotides are TGTGCCAGTAGTTCCCTGGGCAGGCCCTATGGCTACACCTTC. It codes for CASSSLGRPYGYTF.

The chain employs TRBV27 and TRBJ2-2; D possibly corresponds to TRBD2 (6 bases). This CDR3 is 16 amino acids long. V lost 4 bases to trimming and J lost 3 bases, with 15 bases between them. Germline CDR1 reads MNHEY; CDR2 reads SMNVEV (reference sequence). DNA for the CDR3: TGTGCCAGCAGTTGGCTCCGGGGAGGAGACACCGGGGAGCTGTTTTTT. It yields the protein CASSWLRGGDTGELFF.

The chain carries TRBV9 and TRBJ2-1; 11 bases map to TRBD2. The CDR3 spans 16 residues. The germline CDR1 and CDR2 sequences are SGDLS and YYNGEE. With 1 base clipped from V and 6 bases from J, the junction kept 6 bases outside the gene matches. CDR3 region: CASSVLNSGGANEQFF. The DNA of the CDR3 is TGTGCCAGCAGCGTACTCAATAGCGGGGGGGCCAATGAGCAGTTCTTC.

The rearrangement links TRBV5-6 to TRBJ2-3; 13 bases line up with TRBD2. Germline V gene sequence: CDR1 SGHDT, CDR2 YYEEEE. The CDR3 runs to 17 residues. The junction had 5 bases not matched to a gene; V was cut back by 3 bases and J by 1 base. DNA of the CDR3: TGTGCCAGCAGCTCACTAGCGGGGGGGCTAGGCACAGATACGCAGTATTTT. It codes for CASSSLAGGLGTDTQYF.

V is TRBV16 and J is TRBJ1-5; 10 bases match TRBD1. Losses at the gene ends were 2 bases for V and 5 bases for J; bases not matched to a gene: 3. This CDR3 is built from 15 residues. The germline V gene has CDR1 KGHSY and CDR2 FQNENV. CDR3 residues: CASSQGGQGDQPQHF. In nucleotides, the CDR3 is TGTGCCAGCAGCCAAGGCGGACAGGGGGATCAGCCCCAGCATTTT.

The chain links TRBV4-1 to TRBJ2-3, with D unresolved. The CDR3 spans 16 residues. Per germline, CDR1 MGHRA and CDR2 YSYEKL. The V end was cut by 2 bases, the J end by 1 base, with 13 bases between. CDR3 protein: CASSQNARGGTDTQYF. The CDR3 coding sequence is TGCGCCAGCAGCCAAAACGCACGCGGAGGCACAGATACGCAGTATTTT.

As for this clone: The same CDR3 arises from other DNA sequences in this sample as well. J is TRBJ1-1 and V is TRBV19; TRBD1 aligns across 10 bases. The CDR3 runs to 15 residues. The ends lost 0 bases at V and 3 bases at J; junction bases unmatched: 1. In germline, CDR1 is LNHDA, CDR2 SQIVND (reference sequence). The CDR3 sequence is CASSIEGTGDTEAFF. The CDR3 DNA sequence: TGTGCCAGTAGTATAGAAGGGACAGGGGACACTGAAGCTTTCTTT.

The chain links TRBV3-1 (or the pseudogene TRBV3-2) to TRBJ1-1; D is possibly TRBD1 (5 bases). V was clipped by 0 bases and J by 4 bases, with 9 bases between them. This CDR3 spans 14 amino acids. Germline CDR1 reads LGHDT; CDR2 reads YNNKEL (reference sequence). CDR3 sequence reads: CASSQEGGSTEAFF. The CDR3 DNA reads TGTGCCAGCAGCCAAGAGGGGGGAAGCACTGAAGCTTTCTTT.

The genes are TRBV11-3 and TRBJ1-6; TRBD1 is a possible D gene (6 bases). This CDR3 region has 17 residues. CDR1 and CDR2 from the germline V gene are SGHNT and YENEEA. Trimming shortened V by 0 bases and J by 5 bases, and 14 bases separated the two germline ends. The CDR3 here is CASSLDTTGTNNSPLHF. CDR3 nucleotide sequence: TGTGCCAGCAGCTTAGATACGACAGGCACAAATAATTCACCCCTCCACTTT. The variable domain in full, completed from reference TRBV11-3 and TRBJ1-6, reads EAGVVQSPRYKIIEKKQPVAFWCNPISGHNTLYWYLQNLGQGPELLIRYENEEAVDDSQLPKDRFSAERLKGVDSTLKIQPAELGDSAVYLCASSLDTTGTNNSPLHFGNGTRLTVT.

The V and J genes are TRBV19 and TRBJ2-2; TRBD1 is a possible D gene (5 bases). Germline V lookup: CDR1 LNHDA, CDR2 SQIVND (reference sequence). Trimming removed 5 bases from V and 7 bases from J, with 11 bases in between. The CDR3 sequence is 13 residues long. CDR3 protein: CASSEQGLGELFF. The CDR3 DNA sequence: TGTGCCAGTAGTGAGCAGGGTCTCGGGGAGCTGTTTTTT.

The chain is built from TRBV28 and TRBJ2-7; possible D gene TRBD2, 6 bases. The germline gives CDR1 MDHEN, CDR2 SYDVKM. Deletions cut 7 bases from V and 2 bases from J, with 15 bases between. The CDR3 is 14 amino acids. The CDR3 nucleotides read TGTGCCAGCAAGGAGGGCCCGGGAACCTACGAGCAGTACTTC. It codes for CASKEGPGTYEQYF.